Reported below is one T cell receptor beta chain. The data derive from a study of cytomegalovirus exposure and HLA in healthy donors. The CDR3 consists of 13 residues. With 1 base clipped from V and 3 bases from J, the junction kept 0 bases outside the gene matches. Germline loops: CDR1 SGHRS, CDR2 YFSETQ. It was with 60 Vbeta and 13 Jbeta primers that the PCR ran. Data came from immunoSEQ multiplex PCR; TCRdb stores just in-frame clones and leaves some out. The table includes around 220,000 clones, less than 85% detected once. The TCR was taken from a girl aged 2 to 9 in good health and CMV-seronegative. The sample taken for sequencing was PBMCs. This chain connects TRBV5-1 to TRBJ2-7, with 8 bases that match TRBD1. CDR3 DNA sequence: TGCGCCAGCAGCTTGACAGGGGGCTACGAGCAGTACTTC. Its protein is CASSLTGGYEQYF.